The clone carrying this TCR beta chain was counted only a few times. What it binds is not known. The method was immunoSEQ multiplex PCR; TCRdb's version includes in-frame clones alone and lacks a portion of them. The table shows roughly 30,000 clones, with around 80% occurring only once. These data are taken from a study of T cell responses to AZD1222 COVID-19 vaccine. Study details: Researchers grouped second doses given at about 4 or about 12 weeks into one pool. Broader study findings: Repertoires were sampled only after the peak T cell response. Clonal diversity was possibly underestimated, and the donors were mostly white British, with more females. Only 5 or 6 people who got AZD1222 tested seropositive at baseline.

This TCR came from an adult in good health. The specimen comprised peripheral blood, sampled on day 0 of AZD1222 vaccination.

DNA for the CDR3: TGTGCCAGCAGCTTGGATGTAGCGAACACTGAAGCTTTCTTT. It codes for CASSLDVANTEAFF. The V gene is TRBV5-5, the J gene TRBJ1-1, with D unresolved. Trimming removed 0 bases at V and 1 base at J, with 7 bases between. The CDR3 spans 14 residues. In germline, CDR1 is SGHKS, CDR2 YYEKEE (reference sequence).